This T cell receptor beta chain was sequenced during a study of blood T cell repertoires in COVID-19. Original processing methods: Reference gene primer amplification in the assay estimated nucleated cell counts. Method: immunoSEQ multiplex PCR; TCRdb's copy keeps in-frame clones and lacks some. That table gives V, J and clone size, and the DNA gave D and trimming. The sample contains under 200,000 clones, around 80% of which appear only once. This CDR3 comprises 15 residues. Germline CDR1 MNHEY, CDR2 SMNVEV (reference sequence). Trimming removed 2 bases at V and 6 bases at J, with 14 bases between. The J gene is TRBJ2-1, the V gene TRBV27, with a tentative D call TRBD2 (6 bases). The sequenced material came from peripheral blood. The clonotype comes from a woman of 80 years or more with active or convalescent COVID-19. This CDR3 is CASSLIGTLPNEQFF. DNA for the CDR3: TGTGCCAGCAGTTTAATAGGGACTCTGCCCAATGAGCAGTTCTTC.